These T cell receptor beta chains were read from a single sample in a study of radiotherapy plus CTLA-4 blockade in lung cancer. Clones were sequenced by immunoSEQ multiplex PCR, and TCRdb holds only the in-frame ones, with some missing. The sample includes about 110,000 clones, more than 75% of them seen just once. Material: peripheral blood, obtained from a patient treated with radiotherapy plus ipilimumab. These receptors all come from a human donor with non-small cell lung cancer that progressed on radiotherapy plus ipilimumab. Some clones in this sample may be carry-over from other donors' samples. Each CDR3 is given with its conserved first and last residue. Fields, in order: CDR3 length, V gene, D gene, J gene, CDR3 protein. A D gene is named only where the DNA matches it firmly.

length: 15
V: TRBV6-6
D: NA
J: TRBJ2-2
CDR3: CASSPLPENTGELFF

length: 15
V: TRBV6-5
D: TRBD2
J: TRBJ2-7
CDR3: CASSRTSGGEYEQYF

length: 13
V: TRBV19
D: NA
J: TRBJ1-5
CDR3: CASSRDGLQPQHF

length: 14
V: TRBV7-2
D: TRBD2
J: TRBJ2-3
CDR3: CASSQFLLAGDRIF

length: 15
V: TRBV9
D: NA
J: TRBJ2-3
CDR3: CASSERGAPADTQYF

length: 14
V: TRBV18
D: NA
J: TRBJ2-3
CDR3: CASSPPASTDTQYF

length: 12
V: TRBV28
D: NA
J: TRBJ1-5
CDR3: CASSSESIPQHF

length: 15
V: TRBV4-1
D: NA
J: TRBJ1-1
CDR3: CASSQARLGNTEAFF

length: 16
V: TRBV7-6
D: NA
J: TRBJ2-7
CDR3: CASSLLQAETHYEQYF

length: 14
V: TRBV18
D: NA
J: TRBJ2-7
CDR3: CASSPSQSSYEQYF

length: 13
V: TRBV7-9
D: NA
J: TRBJ2-6
CDR3: CASSLAGANVLTF

length: 18
V: TRBV5-1
D: NA
J: TRBJ1-5
CDR3: CASSLAPMSSSGAQPQHF

length: 17
V: TRBV4-3
D: NA
J: TRBJ1-6
CDR3: CASSQDRGDSFYSPLHF

length: 16
V: TRBV2
D: TRBD2
J: TRBJ2-2
CDR3: CASSEFPSGVTGELFF

length: 11
V: TRBV18
D: TRBD2
J: TRBJ2-1
CDR3: CASSRGGEQFF

length: 11
V: TRBV5-1
D: TRBD2
J: TRBJ2-3
CDR3: CASGGADTQYF

length: 16
V: TRBV28
D: NA
J: TRBJ1-5
CDR3: CASSLLVGGRDQLQHF

length: 13
V: TRBV15
D: NA
J: TRBJ2-7
CDR3: CATSRDWSYEQYF

length: 15
V: TRBV5-1
D: NA
J: TRBJ1-2
CDR3: CASRRLGGFDYGYTF

length: 13
V: TRBV25-1
D: NA
J: TRBJ2-4
CDR3: CASSDPGVDIQYF

length: 17
V: TRBV19
D: TRBD1
J: TRBJ2-5
CDR3: CASSIGSANDRAETQYF

length: 13
V: TRBV11-3
D: NA
J: TRBJ1-1
CDR3: CASSLTTNTEAFF

length: 17
V: TRBV5-6
D: NA
J: TRBJ1-4
CDR3: CASSLTGGEGIGEKLFF

length: 17
V: TRBV27
D: NA
J: TRBJ2-7
CDR3: CASSPIPRSQVFYEQYF

length: 13
V: TRBV5-4
D: NA
J: TRBJ2-7
CDR3: CASSWDVNYEQYF

length: 16
V: TRBV11-1
D: NA
J: TRBJ1-6
CDR3: CASSRTATSYNSPLHF

length: 13
V: TRBV6-6
D: NA
J: TRBJ2-2
CDR3: CASKLMNTGELFF

length: 13
V: TRBV5-1
D: NA
J: TRBJ2-2
CDR3: CASSLLNTGELFF

length: 15
V: TRBV5-5
D: TRBD1
J: TRBJ1-5
CDR3: CASSSGTEGYQPQHF

length: 14
V: TRBV7-9
D: TRBD2
J: TRBJ2-5
CDR3: CASSGAGDAETQYF

length: 18
V: TRBV5-1
D: NA
J: TRBJ2-3
CDR3: CASSLVPFESEGADTQYF

length: 14
V: TRBV19
D: TRBD2
J: TRBJ2-1
CDR3: CASGTSGGHNEQFF

length: 13
V: TRBV21-1
D: NA
J: TRBJ2-5
CDR3: CASRDRRKETQYF

length: 15
V: TRBV18
D: NA
J: TRBJ1-6
CDR3: CASSPYGGSFSPLHF

length: 14
V: TRBV4-3
D: NA
J: TRBJ1-5
CDR3: CASSQQEGDQPQHF

length: 14
V: TRBV5-1
D: NA
J: TRBJ2-5
CDR3: CASRRPGAQETQYF

length: 11
V: TRBV30
D: NA
J: TRBJ1-2
CDR3: CAWSLGGFHTF

length: 15
V: TRBV28
D: TRBD1
J: TRBJ1-5
CDR3: CASSITGASNQPQHF

length: 15
V: TRBV5-1
D: NA
J: TRBJ2-3
CDR3: CASYQQGTVSDTQYF

length: 14
V: TRBV28
D: TRBD1
J: TRBJ2-3
CDR3: CASSSGTGVDTQYF

length: 16
V: TRBV28
D: NA
J: TRBJ1-1
CDR3: CASNGGVQFMNTEAFF

length: 14
V: TRBV9
D: NA
J: TRBJ2-7
CDR3: CASSVGGDSYEQYF